Below are 19 T cell receptor beta chains sequenced from a single sample in a study of cytomegalovirus exposure and HLA in healthy donors. Researchers ran the PCR with 60 Vbeta and 13 Jbeta primers. Clones were sequenced by immunoSEQ multiplex PCR, and TCRdb holds only the in-frame ones, with some missing. Altogether about 110,000 clones are present, about four fifths being singletons, with the ten largest covering less than 3.5%. Sequenced sample: PBMCs. The receptors here all came from a young man in good health and CMV-seropositive.

The chain is built from TRBV6-1 and TRBJ2-3; TRBD2 matches 11 bases. The junction had 11 bases not matched to a gene; V was cut back by 0 bases and J by 0 bases. The length of the CDR3 is 20 residues. Germline CDR1 is MNHNS and CDR2 is SASEGT. CDR3: CASSEARTSGGHMSTDTQYF. CDR3 DNA: TGTGCCAGCAGTGAAGCGAGAACTAGCGGGGGACATATGAGCACAGATACGCAGTATTTT.

This clone was seen only a few times. The chain links TRBV5-4 to TRBJ2-1; D possibly corresponds to TRBD1 (7 bases). In germline, CDR1 is SGHNT, CDR2 YYREEE (reference sequence). Deletions cut 3 bases from V and 6 bases from J, with 16 bases between. The CDR3 runs to 15 residues. CDR3 DNA: TGTGCCAGCAGCTCAGGACAGGAGGGGTCCAATGAGCAGTTCTTC. Amino acids: CASSSGQEGSNEQFF.

The chain employs TRBV5-6 and TRBJ1-5; D is possibly TRBD1 (6 bases). Trimming took off 5 bases at V and 9 bases at J, with 15 bases between the two ends. From germline, CDR1 is SGHDT and CDR2 YYEEEE. This CDR3 comprises 13 residues. CDR3 DNA: TGTGCCAGCAGTTCAGGGGCCGGAGGGCCCCAGCATTTT. The encoded protein is CASSSGAGGPQHF.

The V and J genes are TRBV5-6 and TRBJ1-3, with D tentatively TRBD1 (6 bases). V dropped 3 bases and J dropped 2 bases, with 15 bases sitting between them. The CDR3 extends over 16 amino acids. CDR1 is SGHDT and CDR2 is YYEEEE in the germline V gene. CDR3 DNA sequence: TGTGCCAGCAGCTGGGGGGGGGCTCGGACTGGAAACACCATATATTTT. Its translation: CASSWGGARTGNTIYF.

The chain is built from TRBV10-3 and TRBJ2-7, with TRBD2 matching 10 bases. The CDR3 loop spans 14 amino acids. V shed 3 bases and J 5 bases; nucleotides not matched to a gene: 4. Germline CDR1 reads ENHRY; CDR2 reads SYGVKD. The chain's CDR3 is CAISDPGTSDEQYF. The CDR3, as DNA: TGTGCCATCAGTGACCCCGGGACTAGCGACGAGCAGTACTTC.

This chain uses TRBV7-9 with TRBJ2-2; unclear D gene. The ends were cut back, 4 bases at V and 6 bases at J, with 9 bases in the middle. This CDR3 comprises 13 residues. Per germline, CDR1 SEHNR and CDR2 FQNEAQ (reference sequence). The CDR3 spells CASSSGRAGELFF. CDR3 coding DNA: TGTGCCAGCAGCTCCGGTCGGGCCGGGGAGCTGTTTTTT.

This chain joins TRBV28 and TRBJ1-1; 9 bases align to TRBD1. The CDR3 is 13 amino acids. CDR1 is MDHEN, CDR2 SYDVKM, per germline. Losses at the gene ends were 6 bases for V and 12 bases for J; bases not matched to a gene: 11. The CDR3 DNA sequence: TGTGCCAGCAGCCGAAAAGGACAGGGGTCGACTTTCTTT. This codes for CASSRKGQGSTFF.

The rearrangement uses TRBV28 and TRBJ1-2; maybe TRBD1 (5 bases). The CDR3 consists of 12 residues. V was pared by 6 bases and J by 7 bases, with 12 bases between. Per the germline V gene, CDR1 is MDHEN and CDR2 is SYDVKM. CDR3 sequence reads: CASSLRGFGYTF. The CDR3 DNA reads as TGTGCCAGCAGCTTACGGGGGTTTGGCTACACCTTC.

Turning to this clone: The junction differs from germline at one of its ends, possibly a read error. The gene calls are TRBV7-9 and TRBJ2-1; weak D call: TRBD2 (5 bases). This CDR3 is built from 15 residues. Germline lookup yields CDR1 SEHNR and CDR2 FQNEAQ (reference sequence). The CDR3 loop is CSSSLVEGPYNEQFF. The CDR3 region has the DNA TGTTCCAGCAGCTTAGTAGAGGGCCCCTACAATGAGCAGTTCTTC.

V usage is TRBV18 and J usage is TRBJ1-2; TRBD1 aligns across 7 bases. The CDR3 runs to 13 residues. Germline V gene lookup returns CDR1 KGHSH and CDR2 LQKENI. V lost 3 bases, J lost 7 bases, and 5 bases stayed unmatched. This CDR3 reads CASSPADRPGYTF. The CDR3, as DNA: TGTGCCAGCTCACCCGCGGACAGGCCTGGCTACACCTTC.

This clone was counted between two and nine times. The gene calls are TRBV2 and TRBJ1-5, with D tentatively TRBD1 (5 bases). CDR1 is SNHLY and CDR2 is FYNNEI in the germline V gene. This CDR3 has 13 residues. Trimming took 3 bases from V and 3 from J, leaving 6 bases between them. The CDR3 DNA sequence: TGTGCCAGCAGTGACAGGGCCAATCAGCCCCAGCATTTT. It yields the protein CASSDRANQPQHF.

The chain joins TRBV20-1 to TRBJ1-4; D unresolved. Germline CDR1 and CDR2: DFQATT and SNEGSKA (reference sequence). V was pared by 2 bases and J by 5 bases, with 3 bases between. CDR3 length: 11 residues. The CDR3 protein is CSARQNEKLFF. In DNA form, the CDR3 reads TGCAGTGCTAGACAGAATGAAAAACTGTTTTTT.

This clone was seen a handful of times. This chain joins TRBV11-3 and TRBJ1-1, with D unclear. The CDR3 is 13 residues long. The V end was cut by 6 bases, the J end by 3 bases, with 11 bases between. In germline, CDR1 is SGHNT, CDR2 YENEEA. The CDR3 region is CASSLEGDTEAFF. CDR3 sequence (DNA): TGTGCCAGCAGTCTAGAGGGAGACACTGAAGCTTTCTTT.

V is TRBV28 and J is TRBJ2-2; a weak D match, TRBD2 (5 bases). Trimming left V 9 bases short and J 0 bases short, with 14 bases between. Germline lookup yields CDR1 MDHEN and CDR2 SYDVKM. This CDR3 comprises 15 residues. The CDR3 DNA follows: TGTGCCAGTCAAGGAGGCAGCGCGAACACCGGGGAGCTGTTTTTT. It encodes CASQGGSANTGELFF.

V usage is TRBV5-4 and J usage is TRBJ2-6; D remains ambiguous. CDR1 and CDR2 from the germline V gene are SGHNT and YYREEE (reference sequence). Trimming shortened V by 4 bases and J by 0 bases, and 8 bases separated the two germline ends. The CDR3 contains 15 residues. The CDR3 here is CASSLPGSGANVLTF. Written as DNA, the CDR3 is TGTGCCAGCAGCCTTCCGGGCTCTGGGGCCAACGTCCTGACTTTC. Complete variable domain (other parts from reference TRBV5-4 and TRBJ2-6): ETGVTQSPTHLIKTRGQQVTLRCSSQSGHNTVSWYQQALGQGPQFIFQYYREEENGRGNFPPRFSGLQFPNYSSELNVNALELDDSALYLCASSLPGSGANVLTFGAGSRLTVL.

The chain carries TRBV5-1 and TRBJ1-2; D ambiguous. V was clipped by 1 base and J by 6 bases, with 10 bases between them. This CDR3 has 13 amino acids. Germline CDR1 SGHRS, CDR2 YFSETQ. CDR3: CASSLRTVDGYTF. The CDR3 DNA follows: TGCGCCAGCAGCTTGAGGACTGTCGATGGCTACACCTTC.

This chain connects TRBV6-6 to TRBJ1-2, with a possible D match to TRBD1 (5 bases). Per the germline V gene, CDR1 is MNHNY and CDR2 is SVGAGI (reference sequence). V lost 5 bases to trimming and J lost 6 bases, with 13 bases between them. This CDR3 spans 13 amino acids. In nucleotides, the CDR3 is TGTGCCAGCAGTACTGACAGACTTAATGGCTACACCTTC. It specifies CASSTDRLNGYTF.

This clone is a singleton in its sample. The chain recombines TRBV7-2 with TRBJ2-5; possible D gene TRBD2, 6 bases. The end of the DNA aligns better with TRBJ2-7, so the J call may be wrong. The CDR3 totals 15 residues. CDR1 is SGHTA and CDR2 is FQGNSA in the germline V gene. The CDR3 loop reads CASSRGDGSSYEQYF. CDR3 coding DNA: TGTGCCAGCAGCCGAGGGGACGGGAGCTCCTACGAGCAGTACTTC.

The DNA for the CDR3 is TGTGCCAGCAGTTATAACAGGGGTACTGAAGCTTTCTTT. It specifies CASSYNRGTEAFF. The V gene is TRBV6-5, the J gene TRBJ1-1, with TRBD1 identical over 7 bases. Germline loops: CDR1 MNHEY, CDR2 SVGAGI. V shed 3 bases and J 5 bases; nucleotides not matched to a gene: 3. CDR3 length: 13 residues.